This T cell receptor beta chain comes out of a study of CD8+CD57+ T cells in acquired aplastic anemia. Study overall: Sorted CD4+ and CD8+ cell DNA averaged about 3 ug. General observations from the study: Patients and controls were found to share some 30 CD8+ CDR3 sequences.

The study profiled TCR beta VDJ and CDR3 using genomic DNA as template. Via MiXCR, TCRdb re-called the reads, giving one row per CDR3 protein. The sample shows 150,000 to 200,000 distinct CDR3 sequences, 48% of them seen only once. Turning to this clonotype: The antigen is undetermined.

Flow cytometry had shown expanded CD8+CD57+ cells in the patients chosen for sequencing. In all patients, the disease was severe acquired aplastic anemia. Patients had undergone no therapy by the time their blood was sampled. The V gene's germline CDR1 is WSHSY and CDR2 SAAADI. The CDR3 totals 15 residues. The trim removed 3 bases at V and 3 bases at J, leaving 5 bases unmatched. The sequenced material came from sorted CD4+, CD8+, or CD8+CD57+ T cells (not recorded which) from PBMCs. This sequence joins TRBV10-2 and TRBJ2-7, with TRBD1 identical over 10 bases. This TCR was recovered from a human donor with aplastic anemia. CDR3 DNA: TGCGCCAGCAGTGAACCGGGACAGGGGATCTACGAGCAGTACTTC. This codes for CASSEPGQGIYEQYF.